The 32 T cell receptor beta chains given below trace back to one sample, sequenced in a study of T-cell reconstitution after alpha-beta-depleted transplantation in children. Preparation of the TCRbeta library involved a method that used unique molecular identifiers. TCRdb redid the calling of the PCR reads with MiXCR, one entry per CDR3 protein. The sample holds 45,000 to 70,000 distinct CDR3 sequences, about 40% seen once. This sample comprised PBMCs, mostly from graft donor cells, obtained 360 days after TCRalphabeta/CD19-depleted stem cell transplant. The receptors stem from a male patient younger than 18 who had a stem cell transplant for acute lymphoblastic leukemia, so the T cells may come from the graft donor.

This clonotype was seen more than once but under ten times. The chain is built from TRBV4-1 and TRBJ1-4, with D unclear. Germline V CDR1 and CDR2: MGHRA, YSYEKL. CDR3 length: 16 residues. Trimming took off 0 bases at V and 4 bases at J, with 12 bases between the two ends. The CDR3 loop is CASSQDPTAFNEKLFF. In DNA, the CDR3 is TGCGCCAGCAGCCAAGATCCCACGGCCTTTAATGAAAAACTGTTTTTT.

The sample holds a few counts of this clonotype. The chain's CDR3 is CSAMREASYNEQFF. CDR3 DNA sequence: TGCAGTGCTATGCGGGAGGCCTCCTACAATGAGCAGTTCTTC. The chain couples TRBV20-1 to TRBJ2-1, with 8 positions matching TRBD2. Germline V CDR1 and CDR2: DFQATT, SNEGSKA (reference sequence). After removal of 4 bases from V and 0 bases from J, the junction contained 2 bases not matched to a gene. CDR3 size: 14 residues.

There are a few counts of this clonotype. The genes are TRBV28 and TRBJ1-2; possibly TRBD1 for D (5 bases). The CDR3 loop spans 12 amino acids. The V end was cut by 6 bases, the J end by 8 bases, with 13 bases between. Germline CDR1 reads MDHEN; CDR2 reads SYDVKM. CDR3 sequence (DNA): TGTGCCAGCAGAAAAGGGGTTGGCGGCTACACCTTC. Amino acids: CASRKGVGGYTF.

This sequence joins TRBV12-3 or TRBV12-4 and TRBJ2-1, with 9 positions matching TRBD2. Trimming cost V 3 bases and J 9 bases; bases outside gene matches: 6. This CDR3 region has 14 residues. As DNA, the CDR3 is TGTGCCAGCAGTTTTAGCGGGAGCAGGGGTGAGCAGTTCTTC. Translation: CASSFSGSRGEQFF.

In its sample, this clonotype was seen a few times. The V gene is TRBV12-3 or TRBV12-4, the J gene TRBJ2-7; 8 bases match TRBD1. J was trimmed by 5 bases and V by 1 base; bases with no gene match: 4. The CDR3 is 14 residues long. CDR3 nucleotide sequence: TGTGCCAGCAGTTTAGAGGGACAGGCCCACGAGCAGTACTTC. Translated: CASSLEGQAHEQYF.

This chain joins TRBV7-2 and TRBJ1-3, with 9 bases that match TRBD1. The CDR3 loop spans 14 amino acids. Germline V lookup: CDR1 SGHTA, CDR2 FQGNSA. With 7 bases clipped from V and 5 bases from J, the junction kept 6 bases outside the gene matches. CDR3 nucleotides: TGTGCCAGCACCGGAGGACAGGGGCGAAACACCATATATTTT. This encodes CASTGGQGRNTIYF.

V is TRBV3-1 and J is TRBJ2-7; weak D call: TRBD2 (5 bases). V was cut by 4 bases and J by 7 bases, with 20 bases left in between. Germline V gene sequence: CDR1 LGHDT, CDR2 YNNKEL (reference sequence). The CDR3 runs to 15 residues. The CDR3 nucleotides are TGTGCCAGCAGCCCACAGAGGGCCGCTATGAGGGAGCAGTACTTC. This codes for CASSPQRAAMREQYF.

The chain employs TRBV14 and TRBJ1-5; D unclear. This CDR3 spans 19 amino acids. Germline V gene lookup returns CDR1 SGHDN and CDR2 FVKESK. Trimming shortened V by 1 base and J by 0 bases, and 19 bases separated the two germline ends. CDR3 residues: CASSQGSLPSIYSNQPQHF. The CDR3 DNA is TGTGCCAGCAGCCAAGGGTCCCTACCGAGCATATATAGCAATCAGCCCCAGCATTTT.

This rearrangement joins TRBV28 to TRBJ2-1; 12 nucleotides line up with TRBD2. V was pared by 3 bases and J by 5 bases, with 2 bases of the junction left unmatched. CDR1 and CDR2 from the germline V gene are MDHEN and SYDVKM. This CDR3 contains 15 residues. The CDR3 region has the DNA TGTGCCAGCAGTTTCCTAGCGGGAGGGAACAATGAGCAGTTCTTC. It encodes CASSFLAGGNNEQFF.

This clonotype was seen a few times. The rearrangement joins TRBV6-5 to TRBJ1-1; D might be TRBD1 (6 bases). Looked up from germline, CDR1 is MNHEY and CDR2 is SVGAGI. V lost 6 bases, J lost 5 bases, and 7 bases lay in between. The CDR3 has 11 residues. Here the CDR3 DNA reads TGTGCCAGCAGCCAGGGGACTGAAGCTTTCTTT. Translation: CASSQGTEAFF.

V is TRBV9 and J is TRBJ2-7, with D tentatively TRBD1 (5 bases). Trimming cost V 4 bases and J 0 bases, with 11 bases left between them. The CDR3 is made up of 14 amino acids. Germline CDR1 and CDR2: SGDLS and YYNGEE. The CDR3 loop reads CASSPRTLSYEQYF. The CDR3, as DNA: TGTGCCAGCAGCCCCCGGACACTCTCCTACGAGCAGTACTTC.

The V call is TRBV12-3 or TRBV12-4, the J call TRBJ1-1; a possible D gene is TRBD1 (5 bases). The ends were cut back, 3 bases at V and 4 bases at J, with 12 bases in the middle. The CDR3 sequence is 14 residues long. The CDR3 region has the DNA TGTGCCAGCAGTTTCGCCAGGGACGCCACTGAAGCTTTCTTT. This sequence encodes CASSFARDATEAFF.

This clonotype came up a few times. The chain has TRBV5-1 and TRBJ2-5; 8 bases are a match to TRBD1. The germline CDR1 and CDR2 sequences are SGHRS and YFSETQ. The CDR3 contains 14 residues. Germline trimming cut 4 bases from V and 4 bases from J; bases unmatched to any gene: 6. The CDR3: CASSRQGQGETQYF. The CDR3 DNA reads TGCGCCAGCAGCCGACAGGGGCAGGGAGAGACCCAGTACTTC.

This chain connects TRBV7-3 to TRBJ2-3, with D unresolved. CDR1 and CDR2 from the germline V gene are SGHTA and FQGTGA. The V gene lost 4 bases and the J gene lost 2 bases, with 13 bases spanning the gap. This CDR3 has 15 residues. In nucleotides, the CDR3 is TGTGCCAGCAGCTATGACGGGTCCCTCACAGATACGCAGTATTTT. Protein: CASSYDGSLTDTQYF.

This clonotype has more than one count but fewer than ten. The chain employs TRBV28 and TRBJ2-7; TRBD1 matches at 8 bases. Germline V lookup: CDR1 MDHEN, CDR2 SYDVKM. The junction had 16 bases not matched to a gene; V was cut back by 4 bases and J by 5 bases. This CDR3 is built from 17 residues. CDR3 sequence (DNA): TGTGCCAGCAGTTGGGGTGTGGTTCGACAGGGGTTCAACGAGCAGTACTTC. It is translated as CASSWGVVRQGFNEQYF.

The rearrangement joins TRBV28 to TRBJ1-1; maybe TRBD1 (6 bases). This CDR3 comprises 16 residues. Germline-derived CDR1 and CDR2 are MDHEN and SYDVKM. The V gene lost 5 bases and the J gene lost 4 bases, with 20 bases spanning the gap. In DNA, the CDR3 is TGTGCCAGCAGTACCTTCAGGGGCCTATACGGCACTGAAGCTTTCTTT. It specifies CASSTFRGLYGTEAFF.

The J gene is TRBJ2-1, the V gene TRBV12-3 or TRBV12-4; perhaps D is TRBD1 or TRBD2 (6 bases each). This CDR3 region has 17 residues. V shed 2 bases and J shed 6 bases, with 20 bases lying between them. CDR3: CASSLHVGGRRGNEQFF. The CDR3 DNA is TGTGCCAGCAGTTTACATGTTGGGGGGCGAAGGGGCAATGAGCAGTTCTTC.

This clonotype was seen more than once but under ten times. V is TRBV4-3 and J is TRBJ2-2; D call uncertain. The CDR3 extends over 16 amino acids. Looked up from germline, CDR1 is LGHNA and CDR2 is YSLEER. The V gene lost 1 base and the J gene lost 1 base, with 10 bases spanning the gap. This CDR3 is CASSQGNSQNTGELFF. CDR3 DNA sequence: TGCGCCAGCAGCCAAGGAAACAGTCAGAACACCGGGGAGCTGTTTTTT.

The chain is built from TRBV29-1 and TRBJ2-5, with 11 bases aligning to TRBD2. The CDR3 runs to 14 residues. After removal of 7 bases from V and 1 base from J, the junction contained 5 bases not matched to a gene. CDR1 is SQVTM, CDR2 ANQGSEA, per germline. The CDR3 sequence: CSGGTSGGQETQYF. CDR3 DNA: TGCAGCGGGGGGACTAGCGGAGGCCAAGAGACCCAGTACTTC.

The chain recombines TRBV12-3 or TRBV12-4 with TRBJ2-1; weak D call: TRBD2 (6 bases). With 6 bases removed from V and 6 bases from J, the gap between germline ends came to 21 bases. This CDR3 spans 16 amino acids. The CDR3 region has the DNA TGTGCCAGCAGCCCGCATGGGGGGATGGGTTCCAATGAGCAGTTCTTC. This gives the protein CASSPHGGMGSNEQFF.

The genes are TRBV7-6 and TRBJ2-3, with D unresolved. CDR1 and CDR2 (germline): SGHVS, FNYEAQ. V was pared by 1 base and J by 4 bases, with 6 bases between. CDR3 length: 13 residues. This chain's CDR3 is CASSLVSSDTQYF. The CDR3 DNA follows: TGTGCCAGCAGCTTAGTGTCGTCAGATACGCAGTATTTT. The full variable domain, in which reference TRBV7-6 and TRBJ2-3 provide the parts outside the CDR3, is GAGVSQSPRYKVTKRGQDVALRCDPISGHVSLYWYRQALGQGPEFLTYFNYEAQQDKSGLPNDRFSAERPEGSISTLTIQRTEQRDSAMYRCASSLVSSDTQYFGPGTRLTVL.

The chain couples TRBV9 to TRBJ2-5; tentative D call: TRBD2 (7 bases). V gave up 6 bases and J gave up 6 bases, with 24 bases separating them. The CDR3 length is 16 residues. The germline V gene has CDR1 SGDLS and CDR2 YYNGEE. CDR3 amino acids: CASTGGRGIPRQTQYF. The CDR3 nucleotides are TGTGCCAGCACCGGGGGGCGGGGCATACCTCGTCAGACCCAGTACTTC.

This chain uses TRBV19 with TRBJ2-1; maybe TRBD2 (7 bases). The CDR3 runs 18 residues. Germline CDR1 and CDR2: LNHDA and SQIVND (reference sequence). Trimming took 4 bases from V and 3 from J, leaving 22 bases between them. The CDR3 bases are TGTGCCAGTAGTACTTTCGGGGGGCTAAATGGTCTCTACAATGAGCAGTTCTTC. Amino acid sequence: CASSTFGGLNGLYNEQFF. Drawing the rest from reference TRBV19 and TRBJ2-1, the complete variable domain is DGGITQSPKYLFRKEGQNVTLSCEQNLNHDAMYWYRQDPGQGLRLIYYSQIVNDFQKGDIAEGYSVSREKKESFPLTVTSAQKNPTAFYLCASSTFGGLNGLYNEQFFGPGTRLTVL.

The CDR3 spells CSARLSRGPTPEQFF. DNA of the CDR3: TGCAGTGCTAGACTGTCCAGGGGGCCTACTCCTGAGCAGTTCTTC. This chain uses TRBV20-1 with TRBJ2-1; TRBD1 aligns across 8 bases. The length of the CDR3 is 15 residues. Germline-derived CDR1 and CDR2 are DFQATT and SNEGSKA (reference sequence). V was clipped by 2 bases and J by 9 bases; unmatched bases: 12.

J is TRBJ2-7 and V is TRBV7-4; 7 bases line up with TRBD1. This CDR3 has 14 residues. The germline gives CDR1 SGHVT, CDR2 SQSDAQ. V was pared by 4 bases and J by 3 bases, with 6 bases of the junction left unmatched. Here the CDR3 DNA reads TGTGCCAGCAGCTGGGAGTGGACAGGCTACGAGCAGTACTTC. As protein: CASSWEWTGYEQYF.

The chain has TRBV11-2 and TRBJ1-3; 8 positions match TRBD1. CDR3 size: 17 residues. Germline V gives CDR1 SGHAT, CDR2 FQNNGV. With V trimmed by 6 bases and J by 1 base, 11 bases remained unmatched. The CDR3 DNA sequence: TGTGCCAGCAGGCCTTACAGGGGGGAAAGTTCTGGAAACACCATATATTTT. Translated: CASRPYRGESSGNTIYF.

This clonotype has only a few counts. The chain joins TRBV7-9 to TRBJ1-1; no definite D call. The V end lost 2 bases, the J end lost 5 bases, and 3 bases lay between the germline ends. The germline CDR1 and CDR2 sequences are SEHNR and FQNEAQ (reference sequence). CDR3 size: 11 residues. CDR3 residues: CASSLMTEAFF. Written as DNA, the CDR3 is TGTGCCAGCAGCTTAATGACTGAAGCTTTCTTT.

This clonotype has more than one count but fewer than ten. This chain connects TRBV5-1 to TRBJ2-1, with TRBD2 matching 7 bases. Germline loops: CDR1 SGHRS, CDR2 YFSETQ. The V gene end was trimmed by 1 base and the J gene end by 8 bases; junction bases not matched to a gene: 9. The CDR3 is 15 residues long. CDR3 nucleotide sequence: TGCGCCAGCAGCTTGAGGCTAGCGGTGGTTTATGAGCAGTTCTTC. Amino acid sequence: CASSLRLAVVYEQFF.

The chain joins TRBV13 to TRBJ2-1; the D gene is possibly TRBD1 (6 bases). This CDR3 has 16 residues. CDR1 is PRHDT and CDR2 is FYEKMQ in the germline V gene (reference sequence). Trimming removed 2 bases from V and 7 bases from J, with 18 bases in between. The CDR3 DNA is TGTGCCAGCAGCTTATTGGGGGCAGGTATGGGGAATGAGCAGTTCTTC. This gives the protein CASSLLGAGMGNEQFF.

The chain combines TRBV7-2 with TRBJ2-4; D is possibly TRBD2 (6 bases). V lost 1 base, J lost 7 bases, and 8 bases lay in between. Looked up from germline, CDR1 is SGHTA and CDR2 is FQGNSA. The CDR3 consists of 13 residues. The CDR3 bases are TGTGCCAGCAGCTTAGGACTAGGGAACATTCAGTACTTC. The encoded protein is CASSLGLGNIQYF.

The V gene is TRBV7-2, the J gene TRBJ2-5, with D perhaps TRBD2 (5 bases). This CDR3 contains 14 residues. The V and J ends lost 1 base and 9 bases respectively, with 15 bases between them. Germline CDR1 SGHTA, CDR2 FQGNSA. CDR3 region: CASSLGPFAGAQYF. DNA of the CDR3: TGTGCCAGCAGCTTAGGACCATTTGCGGGTGCCCAGTACTTC.

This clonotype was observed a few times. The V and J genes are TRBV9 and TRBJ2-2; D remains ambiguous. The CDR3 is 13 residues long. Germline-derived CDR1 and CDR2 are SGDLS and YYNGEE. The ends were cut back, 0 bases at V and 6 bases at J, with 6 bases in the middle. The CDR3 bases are TGTGCCAGCAGCGTAGCGGTAGCCGGGGAGCTGTTTTTT. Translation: CASSVAVAGELFF. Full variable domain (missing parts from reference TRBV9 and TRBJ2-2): DSGVTQTPKHLITATGQRVTLRCSPRSGDLSVYWYQQSLDQGLQFLIQYYNGEERAKGNILERFSAQQFPDLHSELNLSSLELGDSALYFCASSVAVAGELFFGEGSRLTVL.